This TCR beta chain stems from a study of CD8+ T cells in alopecia areata. Study background: The drug, oral tofacitinib, was given to treated patients at 5 to 10 mg twice daily. The duration of tofacitinib was 6 to 18 months, with 6 months off drug afterward.

Researchers picked out CD4+ and CD8+ T cells from PBMCs by sorting. V lost 1 base and J 5 bases, leaving 30 bases between the germline ends. The CDR3 covers 20 residues. Once RNA had been extracted, it was reverse transcribed into cDNA to act as the sequencing template. Using immunoSEQ multiplex PCR, the repertoire was profiled, and TCRdb retains in-frame clones only, with some absent. The table includes about 130,000 clones, 45% to 60% detected once. The chain recombines TRBV23-1 with TRBJ2-7; the D gene is possibly TRBD1 (6 bases). TRBV23-1 is annotated as an ORF whose role is uncertain. This TCR derives from a human donor with alopecia areata. Source: CD4+ T cells sorted from blood, taken at week 0. The CDR3 sequence is CASSQLAPLTRDTPWDEQYF. CDR3 nucleotide sequence: TGCGCCAGCAGTCAATTGGCTCCCCTTACCCGGGACACGCCTTGGGACGAGCAGTACTTC.